This T cell receptor (beta chain) emerged from a study of early T cells in non-severe SARS-CoV-2 infection. Germline assignment: CDR1 SGDLS and CDR2 YYNGEE. This CDR3 is 12 amino acids long. Trimming removed 4 bases from V and 3 bases from J, with 6 bases in between. TCRdb processed the 5' RACE reads anew with MiXCR; each CDR3 protein has one entry. This sample has approximately 27,000 distinct CDR3 sequences; about 8.6% occur once, and the top ten carry about 13%. The sequence was collected from an adult who was a healthcare worker with PCR-confirmed SARS-CoV-2 infection or an uninfected control (not recorded which). The sample consisted of whole blood. The chain recombines TRBV9 with TRBJ2-3, with D unclear. The CDR3 is CASSTLTDTQYF. CDR3 bases: TGTGCCAGCAGCACCCTTACAGATACGCAGTATTTT. Drawing the rest from reference TRBV9 and TRBJ2-3, the complete variable domain is DSGVTQTPKHLITATGQRVTLRCSPRSGDLSVYWYQQSLDQGLQFLIQYYNGEERAKGNILERFSAQQFPDLHSELNLSSLELGDSALYFCASSTLTDTQYFGPGTRLTVL.